Shown below are 19 T cell receptor beta chains from a single sample sequenced in a study of blood T cell repertoires in COVID-19. Profiled with immunoSEQ multiplex PCR; TCRdb holds only in-frame clones, not every one. The sample contains some 250,000 clones, 91% of which appear only once. Specimen: PBMCs or T cells enriched from blood (not recorded which). These TCRs come from a human donor in a cohort exposed to, infected with or recovered from COVID-19 (not recorded which). The donor label of this sample is uncertain.

This clone occurred a few times. The chain employs TRBV5-4 and TRBJ2-7; perhaps TRBD1 as D (6 bases). V lost 3 bases, J lost 3 bases, and 13 bases lay in between. Germline V gene sequence: CDR1 SGHNT, CDR2 YYREEE (reference sequence). The CDR3 covers 14 residues. CDR3 nucleotide sequence: TGTGCCAGCAGCTCCGGACAGTCAAACTACGAGCAGTACTTC. It is translated as CASSSGQSNYEQYF. Full variable domain (missing parts from reference TRBV5-4 and TRBJ2-7): ETGVTQSPTHLIKTRGQQVTLRCSSQSGHNTVSWYQQALGQGPQFIFQYYREEENGRGNFPPRFSGLQFPNYSSELNVNALELDDSALYLCASSSGQSNYEQYFGPGTRLTVT.

The rearrangement uses TRBV3-1 (or the pseudogene TRBV3-2) and TRBJ1-1, with no clear D. V shed 0 bases and J shed 6 bases, with 11 bases lying between them. The CDR3 contains 14 residues. The germline CDR1 and CDR2 sequences are LGHDT and YNNKEL (reference sequence). CDR3 residues: CASSQEPRFPEAFF. In DNA, the CDR3 is TGTGCCAGCAGCCAAGAACCCAGATTCCCTGAAGCTTTCTTT.

V usage is TRBV6-2 or TRBV6-3 and J usage is TRBJ1-1; D remains unclear. Germline V gives CDR1 MNHEY, CDR2 SVGEGT. The V gene lost 0 bases and the J gene lost 3 bases, with 11 bases spanning the gap. This CDR3 has 15 amino acids. CDR3 residues: CASSYSRPTYTEAFF. The CDR3 DNA reads as TGTGCCAGCAGTTACTCCCGCCCTACCTACACTGAAGCTTTCTTT.

CDR3 sequence reads: CAIRSRRGRTDTQYF. The CDR3, as DNA: TGTGCCATCAGGTCTAGGCGGGGGCGCACAGATACGCAGTATTTT. The chain joins TRBV10-3 to TRBJ2-3, with D perhaps TRBD2 (7 bases). From germline, CDR1 is ENHRY and CDR2 SYGVKD. V shed 6 bases and J shed 1 base, with 14 bases lying between them. The CDR3 has 15 residues.

V and J are TRBV10-3 and TRBJ1-6, with a possible D match to TRBD1 (5 bases). Germline CDR1 is ENHRY and CDR2 is SYGVKD. This CDR3 spans 17 amino acids. Trimming stripped 3 bases from V and 0 bases from J, with 12 bases between. CDR3 protein: CAISDVGGSSYNSPLHF. CDR3 coding DNA: TGTGCCATCAGTGACGTTGGGGGGAGCTCCTATAATTCACCCCTCCACTTT.

The V and J genes are TRBV2 and TRBJ1-4; possibly TRBD1 for D (5 bases). V lost 7 bases and J lost 0, with 15 bases in between. Germline-derived CDR1 and CDR2 are SNHLY and FYNNEI. The CDR3 runs to 16 residues. The CDR3 DNA reads as TGTGCCAGCACATCCGTCCCGACAGCAACTAATGAAAAACTGTTTTTT. Translated: CASTSVPTATNEKLFF.

The chain joins TRBV12-5 to TRBJ2-1; 10 nucleotides align to TRBD1. The germline CDR1 and CDR2 sequences are LGHNT and FRNRAP. The trim removed 4 bases at V and 14 bases at J, leaving 8 bases unmatched. This CDR3 has 13 residues. The CDR3 spells CASGSSGQGIKFF. CDR3 sequence (DNA): TGTGCTAGTGGTTCCTCGGGACAGGGGATAAAGTTCTTC. Full variable domain (remainder filled in from reference TRBV12-5 and TRBJ2-1): DARVTQTPRHKVTEMGQEVTMRCQPILGHNTVFWYRQTMMQGLELLAYFRNRAPLDDSGMPKDRFSAEMPDATLATLKIQPSEPRDSAVYFCASGSSGQGIKFFGPGTRLTVL.

The chain uses TRBV24-1 and TRBJ2-2, with 9 bases lining up with TRBD1. Germline lookup yields CDR1 KGHDR and CDR2 SFDVKD. CDR3 size: 15 residues. Unmatched junction bases numbered 5, after V lost 3 bases and J lost 7 bases. CDR3 sequence reads: CATSDGTGRIGELFF. The CDR3, as DNA: TGTGCCACCAGTGATGGGACAGGGCGTATCGGGGAGCTGTTTTTT.

The V call is TRBV6-6, the J call TRBJ2-1, with TRBD2 matching 10 bases. This CDR3 spans 16 amino acids. Germline CDR1 is MNHNY and CDR2 is SVGAGI (reference sequence). The ends lost 4 bases at V and 9 bases at J; junction bases unmatched: 12. The CDR3 protein is CASSFPSGGARVEQFF. For the CDR3, the DNA is TGTGCCAGCAGTTTTCCGAGCGGGGGGGCCAGGGTTGAGCAGTTCTTC.

This chain links TRBV18 with TRBJ2-7; D unresolved. The V and J ends lost 2 bases and 8 bases respectively, with 13 bases between them. The CDR3 spans 13 residues. CDR1 and CDR2 from the germline V gene are KGHSH and LQKENI. CDR3: CASSPVPGYKQYF. The CDR3 DNA is TGTGCCAGCTCACCAGTTCCGGGTTATAAGCAGTACTTC.

The DNA for the CDR3 is TGTGGGCGGTACAATGAGCAGTTCTTC. It codes for CGRYNEQFF. The chain recombines TRBV15 with TRBJ2-1; D remains unclear. The CDR3 sequence is 9 residues long. CDR1 is LNHNV and CDR2 is YYDKDF in the germline V gene (reference sequence). The whole variable domain, remainder taken from reference TRBV15 and TRBJ2-1, is DAMVIQNPRYQVTQFGKPVTLSCSQTLNHNVMYWYQQKSSQAPKLLFHYYDKDFNNEADTPDNFQSRRPNTSFCFLDIRSPGLGDTAMYLCGRYNEQFFGPGTRLTVL.

This chain uses TRBV27 with TRBJ2-1; TRBD1 agrees at 10 bases. This CDR3 is built from 14 residues. Germline V gives CDR1 MNHEY, CDR2 SMNVEV (reference sequence). Losses at the gene ends were 4 bases for V and 8 bases for J; bases not matched to a gene: 5. Here the CDR3 DNA reads TGTGCCAGCAGTTCCCGGGACAGGGGTCATGAGCAGTTCTTC. It translates to CASSSRDRGHEQFF.

The rearrangement joins TRBV5-1 to TRBJ2-1; TRBD2 matches at 13 bases. The germline gives CDR1 SGHRS, CDR2 YFSETQ. The CDR3 covers 14 residues. Unmatched junction bases numbered 5, after V lost 4 bases and J lost 10 bases. The CDR3 coding sequence is TGCGCCAGCAGCACTAGCGGGGGGGCCCGGGAGCAGTTCTTC. The encoded protein is CASSTSGGAREQFF.

The J gene is TRBJ2-2, the V gene TRBV7-2; TRBD1 matches at 7 bases. CDR3 size: 15 residues. Germline V gene data show CDR1 as SGHTA and CDR2 as FQGNSA. V shed 5 bases and J 7 bases; nucleotides not matched to a gene: 10. As DNA, the CDR3 is TGTGCCAGCAGCGCAGACAGGGCGTATCACGGGGAGCTGTTTTTT. The encoded protein is CASSADRAYHGELFF.

The chain is built from TRBV5-4 and TRBJ2-3; 8 bases match TRBD1. Germline V lookup: CDR1 SGHNT, CDR2 YYREEE (reference sequence). The CDR3 sequence is 15 residues long. V was clipped by 5 bases and J by 2 bases; unmatched bases: 7. CDR3: CASRVDRGLTDTQYF. In nucleotides, the CDR3 is TGTGCCAGCAGGGTCGACAGGGGACTCACAGATACGCAGTATTTT.

This rearrangement joins TRBV24-1 to TRBJ2-3; 10 bases map to TRBD1. This CDR3 comprises 15 residues. V gave up 5 bases and J gave up 3 bases; unmatched junction bases: 4. Germline V gene data show CDR1 as KGHDR and CDR2 as SFDVKD. The CDR3 DNA reads TGTGCCACCAGTGTCGACAGGGGGCTTACAGATACGCAGTATTTT. This gives the protein CATSVDRGLTDTQYF.

This clone was seen a single time. The CDR3 reads CAWKSTVLETQYF. The CDR3 bases are TGTGCCTGGAAATCCACAGTTCTGGAGACCCAGTACTTC. The chain uses TRBV30 and TRBJ2-5; D gene ambiguous. The CDR3 runs 13 residues. Trimming pared 4 bases from V and 5 bases from J, leaving 14 bases between. CDR1 GTSNPN and CDR2 SVGIG come from the germline V gene (reference sequence).

The J gene is TRBJ2-7, the V gene TRBV27; 8 nucleotides agree with TRBD1. This CDR3 contains 13 residues. Germline V gene data show CDR1 as MNHEY and CDR2 as SMNVEV (reference sequence). Trimming cost V 3 bases and J 6 bases; bases outside gene matches: 4. CDR3 DNA: TGTGCCAGCAGTTTTTATACAGGGGGCGAGCAGTACTTC. Its protein is CASSFYTGGEQYF.

V is TRBV5-1 and J is TRBJ1-2; D uncertain. The V gene lost 5 bases and the J gene lost 3 bases, with 11 bases spanning the gap. Germline V gives CDR1 SGHRS, CDR2 YFSETQ. The CDR3 consists of 13 residues. CDR3 sequence reads: CASREGVDYGYTF. The CDR3 bases are TGCGCCAGCAGGGAGGGAGTCGACTATGGCTACACCTTC.